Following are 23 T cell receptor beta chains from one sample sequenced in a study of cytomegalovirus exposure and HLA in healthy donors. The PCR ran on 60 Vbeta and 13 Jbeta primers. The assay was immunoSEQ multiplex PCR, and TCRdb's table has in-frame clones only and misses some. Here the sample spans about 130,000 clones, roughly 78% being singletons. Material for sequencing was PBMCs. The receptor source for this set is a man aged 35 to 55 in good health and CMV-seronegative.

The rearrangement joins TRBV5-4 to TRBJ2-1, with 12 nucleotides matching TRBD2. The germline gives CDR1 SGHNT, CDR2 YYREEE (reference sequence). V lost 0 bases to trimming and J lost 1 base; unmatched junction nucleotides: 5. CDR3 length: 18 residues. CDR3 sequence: CASSLAPSGRVSYNEQFF. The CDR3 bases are TGTGCCAGCAGCTTGGCGCCTAGCGGGAGGGTTTCCTACAATGAGCAGTTCTTC.

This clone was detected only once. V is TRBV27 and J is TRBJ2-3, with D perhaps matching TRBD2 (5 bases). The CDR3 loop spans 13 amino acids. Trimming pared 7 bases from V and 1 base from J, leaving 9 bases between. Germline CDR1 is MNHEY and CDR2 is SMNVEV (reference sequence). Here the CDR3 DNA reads TGTGCCAGCAAGAAGGGAGGCACAGATACGCAGTATTTT. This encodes CASKKGGTDTQYF.

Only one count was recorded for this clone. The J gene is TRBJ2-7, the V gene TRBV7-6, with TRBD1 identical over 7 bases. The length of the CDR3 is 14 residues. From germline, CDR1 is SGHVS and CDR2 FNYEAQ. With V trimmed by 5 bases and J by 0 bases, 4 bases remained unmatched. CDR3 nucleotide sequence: TGTGCCAGCAGCATCGGACAGGCCTCCTACGAGCAGTACTTC. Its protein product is CASSIGQASYEQYF.

The CDR3 sequence is CASSLTGQNTEAFF. The CDR3 DNA is TGTGCCAGCAGCTTGACTGGACAGAACACTGAAGCTTTCTTT. The chain combines TRBV5-4 with TRBJ1-1; D perhaps matches TRBD1 (5 bases). The CDR3 is 14 residues long. Germline V gene data show CDR1 as SGHNT and CDR2 as YYREEE (reference sequence). The V and J ends lost 1 base and 1 base respectively, with 8 bases between them.

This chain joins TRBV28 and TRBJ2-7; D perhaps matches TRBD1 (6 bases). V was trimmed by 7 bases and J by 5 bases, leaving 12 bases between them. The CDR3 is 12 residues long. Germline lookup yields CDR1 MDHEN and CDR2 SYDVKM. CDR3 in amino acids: CASNRVSDEQYF. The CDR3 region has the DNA TGTGCCAGCAACAGGGTCAGCGACGAGCAGTACTTC.

In nucleotides, the CDR3 is TGTGCCAGCATAGGGGCAGGATCTGGGGCCAACGTCCTGACTTTC. Residues: CASIGAGSGANVLTF. The chain employs TRBV28 and TRBJ2-6; a weak D match, TRBD1 (5 bases). The germline CDR1 and CDR2 sequences are MDHEN and SYDVKM. V lost 7 bases and J 1 base, leaving 11 bases between the germline ends. This CDR3 has 15 amino acids.

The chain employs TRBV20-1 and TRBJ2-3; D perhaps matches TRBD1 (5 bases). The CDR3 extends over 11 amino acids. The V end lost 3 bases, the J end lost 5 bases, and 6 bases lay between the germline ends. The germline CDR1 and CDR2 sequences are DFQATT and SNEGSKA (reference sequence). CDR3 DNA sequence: TGCAGTGCTAGTAGGGGAGATACGCAGTATTTT. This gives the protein CSASRGDTQYF.

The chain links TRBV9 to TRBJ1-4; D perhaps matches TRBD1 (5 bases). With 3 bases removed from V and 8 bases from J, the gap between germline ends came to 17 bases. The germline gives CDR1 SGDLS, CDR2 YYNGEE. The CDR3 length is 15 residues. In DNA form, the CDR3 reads TGTGCCAGCAGCGCCTACGACGCCTCAGGGGAAAAACTGTTTTTT. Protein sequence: CASSAYDASGEKLFF.

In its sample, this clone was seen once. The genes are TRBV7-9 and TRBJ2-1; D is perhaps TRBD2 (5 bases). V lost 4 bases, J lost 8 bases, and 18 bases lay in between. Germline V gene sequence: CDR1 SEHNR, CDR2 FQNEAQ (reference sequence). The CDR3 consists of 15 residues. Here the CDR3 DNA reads TGTGCCAGCAGCTCCGGTAGTTTAGAGAGGGATGAGCAGTTCTTC. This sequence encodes CASSSGSLERDEQFF.

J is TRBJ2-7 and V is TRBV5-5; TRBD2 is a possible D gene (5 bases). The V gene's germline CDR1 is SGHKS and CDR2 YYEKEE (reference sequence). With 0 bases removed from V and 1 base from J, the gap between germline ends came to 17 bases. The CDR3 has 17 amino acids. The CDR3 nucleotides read TGTGCCAGCAGCTTGGCCCTCGGACTCCCCGGGTCCTACGAGCAGTACTTC. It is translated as CASSLALGLPGSYEQYF.

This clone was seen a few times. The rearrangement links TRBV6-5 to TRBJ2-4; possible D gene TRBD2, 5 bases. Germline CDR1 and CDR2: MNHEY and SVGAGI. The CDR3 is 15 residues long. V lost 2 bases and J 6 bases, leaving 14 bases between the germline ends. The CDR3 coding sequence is TGTGCCAGCAGTTACAAGGCTAGCCGGGGAAACATTCAGTACTTC. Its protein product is CASSYKASRGNIQYF.

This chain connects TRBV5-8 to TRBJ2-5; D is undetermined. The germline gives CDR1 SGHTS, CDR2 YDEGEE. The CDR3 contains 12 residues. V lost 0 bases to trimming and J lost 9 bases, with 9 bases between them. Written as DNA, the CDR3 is TGTGCCAGCAGCTTGGCCGGTTTGGCCCAGTACTTC. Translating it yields CASSLAGLAQYF.

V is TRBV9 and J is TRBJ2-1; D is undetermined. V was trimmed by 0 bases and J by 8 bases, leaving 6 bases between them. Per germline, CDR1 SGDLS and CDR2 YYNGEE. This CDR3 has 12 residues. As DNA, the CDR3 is TGTGCCAGCAGCGTAGGCGTAGATGAGCAGTTCTTC. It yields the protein CASSVGVDEQFF.

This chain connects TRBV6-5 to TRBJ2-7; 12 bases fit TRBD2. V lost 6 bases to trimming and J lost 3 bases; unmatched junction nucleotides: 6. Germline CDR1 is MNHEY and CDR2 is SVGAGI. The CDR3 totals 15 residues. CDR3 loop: CASSHGTSGFYEQYF. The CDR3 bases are TGTGCCAGCAGCCATGGGACTAGCGGGTTCTACGAGCAGTACTTC.

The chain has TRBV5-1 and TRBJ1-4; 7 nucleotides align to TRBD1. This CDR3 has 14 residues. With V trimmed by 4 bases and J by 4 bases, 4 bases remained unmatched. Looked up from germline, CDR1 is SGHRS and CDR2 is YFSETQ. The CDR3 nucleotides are TGCGCCAGCAGCCACCGGGACAGTAATGAAAAACTGTTTTTT. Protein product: CASSHRDSNEKLFF. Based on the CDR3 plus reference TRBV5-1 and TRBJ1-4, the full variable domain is KAGVTQTPRYLIKTRGQQVTLSCSPISGHRSVSWYQQTPGQGLQFLFEYFSETQRNKGNFPGRFSGRQFSNSRSEMNVSTLELGDSALYLCASSHRDSNEKLFFGSGTQLSVL.

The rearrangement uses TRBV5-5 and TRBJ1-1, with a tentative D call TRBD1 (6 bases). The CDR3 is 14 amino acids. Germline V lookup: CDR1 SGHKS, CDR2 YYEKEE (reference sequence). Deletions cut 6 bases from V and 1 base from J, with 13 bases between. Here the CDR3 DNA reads TGTGCCAGCACCAGGGGCCCACCGAACACTGAAGCTTTCTTT. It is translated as CASTRGPPNTEAFF.

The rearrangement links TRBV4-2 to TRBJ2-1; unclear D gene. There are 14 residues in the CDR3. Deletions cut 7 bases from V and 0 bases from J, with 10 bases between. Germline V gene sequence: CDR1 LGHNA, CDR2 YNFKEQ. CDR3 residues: CASTSLRSYNEQFF. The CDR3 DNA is TGTGCCAGCACCTCTCTACGCTCCTACAATGAGCAGTTCTTC.

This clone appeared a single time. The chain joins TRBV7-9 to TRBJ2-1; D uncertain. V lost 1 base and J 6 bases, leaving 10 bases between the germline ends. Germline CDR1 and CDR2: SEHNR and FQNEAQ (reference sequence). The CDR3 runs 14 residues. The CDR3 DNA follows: TGTGCCAGCAGCTTAGTAATGTTAATCAATGAGCAGTTCTTC. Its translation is CASSLVMLINEQFF. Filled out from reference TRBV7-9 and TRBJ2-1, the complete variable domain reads DTGVSQNPRHKITKRGQNVTFRCDPISEHNRLYWYRQTLGQGPEFLTYFQNEAQLEKSRLLSDRFSAERPKGSFSTLEIQRTEQGDSAMYLCASSLVMLINEQFFGPGTRLTVL.

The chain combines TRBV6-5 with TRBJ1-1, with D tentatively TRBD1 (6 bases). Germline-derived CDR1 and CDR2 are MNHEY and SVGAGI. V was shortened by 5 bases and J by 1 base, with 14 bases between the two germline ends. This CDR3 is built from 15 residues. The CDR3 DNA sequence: TGTGCCAGCAGTACCCTGGACAGAAAGAACACTGAAGCTTTCTTT. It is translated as CASSTLDRKNTEAFF.

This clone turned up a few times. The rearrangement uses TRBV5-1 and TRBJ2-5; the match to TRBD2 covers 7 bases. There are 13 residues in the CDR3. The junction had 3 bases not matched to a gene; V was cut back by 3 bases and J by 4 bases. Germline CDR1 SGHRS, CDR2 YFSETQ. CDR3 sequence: CASSSPGGETQYF. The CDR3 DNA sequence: TGCGCCAGCAGCTCCCCGGGGGGAGAGACCCAGTACTTC.

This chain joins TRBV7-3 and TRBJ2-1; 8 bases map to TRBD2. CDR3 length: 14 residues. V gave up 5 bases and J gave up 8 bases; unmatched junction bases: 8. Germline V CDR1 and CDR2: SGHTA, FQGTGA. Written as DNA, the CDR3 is TGTGCCAGCAGCGTTACTAGCGGAGGGGATGAGCAGTTCTTC. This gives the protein CASSVTSGGDEQFF.

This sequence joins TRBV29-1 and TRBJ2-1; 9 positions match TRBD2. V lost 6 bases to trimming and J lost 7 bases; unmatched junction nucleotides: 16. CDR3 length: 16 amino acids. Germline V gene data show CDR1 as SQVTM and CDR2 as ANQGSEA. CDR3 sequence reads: CSVIKTSGRRANEQFF. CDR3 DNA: TGCAGCGTAATAAAAACGAGCGGGAGGCGTGCGAATGAGCAGTTCTTC.

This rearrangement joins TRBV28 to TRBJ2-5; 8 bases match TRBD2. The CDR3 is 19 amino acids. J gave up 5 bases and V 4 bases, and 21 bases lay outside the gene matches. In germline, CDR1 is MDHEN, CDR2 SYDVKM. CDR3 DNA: TGTGCCAGCAGTTCTGGGGGGCACCCCATGAGCGGGAGCTGGGAGACCCAGTACTTC. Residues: CASSSGGHPMSGSWETQYF.